Listed below are T cell receptor beta chains from one sample, sequenced in a study of T cell changes during pregnancy in multiple sclerosis. Data came from immunoSEQ multiplex PCR; TCRdb stores just in-frame clones and leaves some out. This sample yields 26,000 or so clones, of which 80% to 95% are seen a single time; more than 5% belongs to the top ten. The material was CD8+ T cells from peripheral blood mononuclear cells, obtained before pregnancy. These TCRs come from a female donor with multiple sclerosis, enrolled in a pregnancy study. Both conserved end residues are part of each CDR3. Each record gives: CDR3 protein, CDR3 DNA, D gene, J gene, V gene, clone size. D genes are given only for firm matches. Clone size is shown for a subset of rows, as once, few, many or a class of expanded clone.

CDR3aa: CASSEVWGGSTEAFF
CDR3nt: TGTGCCAGCAGTGAAGTATGGGGGGGATCCACTGAAGCTTTCTTT
d_gene: .
j_gene: TRBJ1-1
v_gene: TRBV2
abundance: .

CDR3aa: CASSQDYQGYGYTF
CDR3nt: TGCGCCAGCAGCCAAGATTACCAGGGCTATGGCTACACCTTC
d_gene: .
j_gene: TRBJ1-2
v_gene: TRBV4-3
abundance: .

CDR3aa: CASSWTGGYEQYF
CDR3nt: TGTGCCAGCAGCTGGACAGGAGGCTACGAGCAGTACTTC
d_gene: TRBD1
j_gene: TRBJ2-7
v_gene: TRBV2
abundance: .

CDR3aa: CASSVGGGNYEQYF
CDR3nt: TGTGCCAGTAGTGTTGGAGGGGGCAACTACGAGCAGTACTTC
d_gene: .
j_gene: TRBJ2-7
v_gene: TRBV19
abundance: .

CDR3aa: CASSPSTDHEQFF
CDR3nt: TGTGCCAGCTCACCATCGACAGACCATGAGCAGTTCTTC
d_gene: .
j_gene: TRBJ2-1
v_gene: TRBV18
abundance: .

CDR3aa: CASRRTAEKLFF
CDR3nt: TGTGCCAGCAGACGGACAGCTGAAAAACTGTTTTTT
d_gene: .
j_gene: TRBJ1-4
v_gene: TRBV5-5
abundance: .

CDR3aa: CASRNSVGATEAFF
CDR3nt: TGTGCCAGCAGGAACTCAGTGGGGGCCACTGAAGCTTTCTTT
d_gene: .
j_gene: TRBJ1-1
v_gene: TRBV14
abundance: .

CDR3aa: CASSQYEGSTGELFF
CDR3nt: TGCGCCAGCAGCCAATATGAGGGAAGCACCGGGGAGCTGTTTTTT
d_gene: .
j_gene: TRBJ2-2
v_gene: TRBV11-2
abundance: .

CDR3aa: CATSILAASTDTQYF
CDR3nt: TGTGCCACCAGCATACTAGCGGCAAGCACAGATACGCAGTATTTT
d_gene: TRBD2
j_gene: TRBJ2-3
v_gene: TRBV15
abundance: .

CDR3aa: CASKVAGTTYEQYF
CDR3nt: TGTGCCAGCAAAGTGGCGGGGACCACCTACGAGCAGTACTTC
d_gene: .
j_gene: TRBJ2-7
v_gene: TRBV13
abundance: .

CDR3aa: CASSATGGTGELFF
CDR3nt: TGTGCCAGCAGCGCCACCGGGGGCACCGGGGAGCTGTTTTTT
d_gene: .
j_gene: TRBJ2-2
v_gene: TRBV28
abundance: .

CDR3aa: CAWSKGSYNEQFF
CDR3nt: TGTGCCTGGAGTAAGGGGTCCTACAATGAGCAGTTCTTC
d_gene: .
j_gene: TRBJ2-1
v_gene: TRBV30
abundance: .

CDR3aa: CASSPTNTEAFF
CDR3nt: TGTGCCAGCAGCCCGACAAACACTGAAGCTTTCTTT
d_gene: .
j_gene: TRBJ1-1
v_gene: TRBV6-5
abundance: few

CDR3aa: CATSRDEGATEAFF
CDR3nt: TGTGCCACCAGCAGAGATGAGGGGGCGACTGAAGCTTTCTTT
d_gene: TRBD1
j_gene: TRBJ1-1
v_gene: TRBV15
abundance: .

CDR3aa: CASSLGTSGGTDTQYF
CDR3nt: TGTGCCAGCAGCTTGGGGACTAGCGGGGGAACAGATACGCAGTATTTT
d_gene: TRBD2
j_gene: TRBJ2-3
v_gene: TRBV5-6
abundance: .

CDR3aa: CASSLTGDTEAFF
CDR3nt: TGCGCCAGCAGCCTAACAGGGGACACTGAAGCTTTCTTT
d_gene: TRBD1
j_gene: TRBJ1-1
v_gene: TRBV4-1
abundance: few

CDR3aa: CASSLVRTGILAGANVLTF
CDR3nt: TGTGCCAGCAGCTTAGTCAGGACAGGGATTCTAGCTGGGGCCAACGTCCTGACTTTC
d_gene: TRBD1
j_gene: TRBJ2-6
v_gene: TRBV13
abundance: .

CDR3aa: CASSTLAGDTDTQYF
CDR3nt: TGTGCCAGCAGTACCCTAGCGGGAGACACAGATACGCAGTATTTT
d_gene: TRBD2
j_gene: TRBJ2-3
v_gene: TRBV6-5
abundance: .

CDR3aa: CASSIFAGYEQYF
CDR3nt: TGTGCCAGTAGTATTTTCGCGGGGTACGAGCAGTACTTC
d_gene: .
j_gene: TRBJ2-7
v_gene: TRBV19
abundance: once

CDR3aa: CASSKTSGKPEQFF
CDR3nt: TGTGCCAGCAGTAAGACTAGCGGGAAGCCTGAGCAGTTCTTC
d_gene: TRBD2
j_gene: TRBJ2-1
v_gene: TRBV7-3
abundance: .

CDR3aa: CASSQTGGQGANVLTF
CDR3nt: TGTGCCAGCAGCCAAACCGGGGGGCAAGGGGCCAACGTCCTGACTTTC
d_gene: .
j_gene: TRBJ2-6
v_gene: TRBV4-2
abundance: .

CDR3aa: CASYRQGELREQFF
CDR3nt: TGTGCCAGCTATAGACAGGGAGAGTTGAGAGAGCAGTTCTTC
d_gene: TRBD1
j_gene: TRBJ2-1
v_gene: TRBV6-1
abundance: .

CDR3aa: CASSPRTGPYEQYF
CDR3nt: TGTGCCAGCAGCCCTCGGACAGGTCCCTACGAGCAGTACTTC
d_gene: TRBD1
j_gene: TRBJ2-7
v_gene: TRBV7-9
abundance: .

CDR3aa: CASSLGGSGANVLTF
CDR3nt: TGTGCCAGCAGCTTAGGCGGGTCTGGGGCCAACGTCCTGACTTTC
d_gene: .
j_gene: TRBJ2-6
v_gene: TRBV7-3
abundance: .

CDR3aa: CASSYSRLADDNEQFF
CDR3nt: TGTGCCAGCAGTTACTCGCGGCTAGCGGACGACAATGAGCAGTTCTTC
d_gene: TRBD2
j_gene: TRBJ2-1
v_gene: TRBV6-5
abundance: .

CDR3aa: CAWSRLAGAYEQYF
CDR3nt: TGTGCCTGGAGTCGACTAGCGGGGGCCTACGAGCAGTACTTC
d_gene: TRBD2
j_gene: TRBJ2-7
v_gene: TRBV30
abundance: .

CDR3aa: CASSEGQGIGEKLFF
CDR3nt: TGTGCCAGCAGCGAGGGACAGGGGATCGGTGAAAAACTGTTTTTT
d_gene: TRBD1
j_gene: TRBJ1-4
v_gene: TRBV7-8
abundance: .

CDR3aa: CASSPLAGDTGELFF
CDR3nt: TGTGCCAGCAGCCCACTAGCGGGAGACACCGGGGAGCTGTTTTTT
d_gene: TRBD2
j_gene: TRBJ2-2
v_gene: TRBV7-2
abundance: .

CDR3aa: CASADGVGYEQYF
CDR3nt: TGTGCCAGCGCCGACGGGGTGGGTTACGAGCAGTACTTC
d_gene: .
j_gene: TRBJ2-7
v_gene: TRBV7-3
abundance: .

CDR3aa: CASRGDTEAFF
CDR3nt: TGTGCCAGCCGGGGGGACACTGAAGCTTTCTTT
d_gene: .
j_gene: TRBJ1-1
v_gene: TRBV19
abundance: few

CDR3aa: CASSVGRGSLAFF
CDR3nt: TGCGCCAGCAGCGTTGGTAGGGGGTCGTTGGCTTTCTTT
d_gene: .
j_gene: TRBJ1-1
v_gene: TRBV5-1
abundance: .

CDR3aa: CASSIAEGRYSNQPQHF
CDR3nt: TGTGCCAGTAGTATAGCGGAGGGGCGGTATAGCAATCAGCCCCAGCATTTT
d_gene: .
j_gene: TRBJ1-5
v_gene: TRBV19
abundance: .

CDR3aa: CASSSSTSTDTQYF
CDR3nt: TGTGCCAGCAGTTCATCGACTAGCACAGATACGCAGTATTTT
d_gene: .
j_gene: TRBJ2-3
v_gene: TRBV6-6
abundance: .

CDR3aa: CASSRPGLDTGELFF
CDR3nt: TGTGCCAGCAGCAGACCGGGACTTGACACCGGGGAGCTGTTTTTT
d_gene: .
j_gene: TRBJ2-2
v_gene: TRBV6-1
abundance: .

CDR3aa: CASSLDLKRGSYNEQFF
CDR3nt: TGTGCCAGCAGCTTAGATCTTAAGCGGGGGAGCTACAATGAGCAGTTCTTC
d_gene: TRBD2
j_gene: TRBJ2-1
v_gene: TRBV11-2
abundance: .

CDR3aa: CASSPGLAGLYNEQFF
CDR3nt: TGTGCCAGTTCCCCGGGACTAGCGGGACTATACAATGAGCAGTTCTTC
d_gene: TRBD2
j_gene: TRBJ2-1
v_gene: TRBV7-6
abundance: once

CDR3aa: CASSPGGMSVYNEQFF
CDR3nt: TGTGCCAGCAGTCCAGGGGGGATGTCGGTTTACAATGAGCAGTTCTTC
d_gene: .
j_gene: TRBJ2-1
v_gene: TRBV27
abundance: .

CDR3aa: CASSLGGGSPMGEQFF
CDR3nt: TGTGCCAGCAGCTTAGGGGGGGGCTCCCCAATGGGTGAGCAGTTCTTC
d_gene: .
j_gene: TRBJ2-1
v_gene: TRBV7-9
abundance: .

CDR3aa: CASSHQWGLYNEQFF
CDR3nt: TGTGCCAGCAGTCACCAGTGGGGGCTATACAATGAGCAGTTCTTC
d_gene: .
j_gene: TRBJ2-1
v_gene: TRBV27
abundance: .

CDR3aa: CASSPAGTSLRETQYF
CDR3nt: TGTGCCAGCAGCCCCGCGGGGACTAGCCTTCGCGAGACCCAGTACTTC
d_gene: TRBD2
j_gene: TRBJ2-5
v_gene: TRBV28
abundance: .

CDR3aa: CASSDPYGELFF
CDR3nt: TGTGCCAGCAGTGACCCGTACGGGGAGCTGTTTTTT
d_gene: .
j_gene: TRBJ2-2
v_gene: TRBV6-4
abundance: .

CDR3aa: CASSRRDLTSGANVLTF
CDR3nt: TGTGCCAGCAGCCGACGGGATCTTACCTCTGGGGCCAACGTCCTGACTTTC
d_gene: .
j_gene: TRBJ2-6
v_gene: TRBV27
abundance: .

CDR3aa: CASSALAGEAFF
CDR3nt: TGTGCCAGCAGTGCCTTGGCGGGTGAAGCTTTCTTT
d_gene: .
j_gene: TRBJ1-1
v_gene: TRBV27
abundance: .

CDR3aa: CASSQEAGGNNEQFF
CDR3nt: TGTGCCAGCAGCCAAGAAGCGGGGGGCAACAATGAGCAGTTCTTC
d_gene: TRBD2
j_gene: TRBJ2-1
v_gene: TRBV4-2
abundance: .

CDR3aa: CASSLRPGTDQETQYF
CDR3nt: TGTGCCAGCAGTTTACGCCCGGGGACAGACCAAGAGACCCAGTACTTC
d_gene: TRBD1
j_gene: TRBJ2-5
v_gene: TRBV27
abundance: .

CDR3aa: CASSLTSGNNEQFF
CDR3nt: TGTGCCAGCAGTTTGACTAGCGGAAACAATGAGCAGTTCTTC
d_gene: TRBD2
j_gene: TRBJ2-1
v_gene: TRBV27
abundance: .

CDR3aa: CSVGEGRAFYEQYF
CDR3nt: TGCAGCGTTGGGGAGGGCAGAGCCTTCTACGAGCAGTACTTC
d_gene: TRBD2
j_gene: TRBJ2-7
v_gene: TRBV29-1
abundance: .

CDR3aa: CASSLTPGQPRETQYF
CDR3nt: TGTGCCAGCAGTTTAACTCCGGGACAGCCGCGTGAGACCCAGTACTTC
d_gene: TRBD1
j_gene: TRBJ2-5
v_gene: TRBV28
abundance: once

CDR3aa: CAWRTSGRANEQFF
CDR3nt: TGTGCCTGGAGGACTAGCGGGAGGGCCAATGAGCAGTTCTTC
d_gene: TRBD2
j_gene: TRBJ2-1
v_gene: TRBV30
abundance: .

CDR3aa: CASSVDPSGASNEQFF
CDR3nt: TGTGCCAGCAGCGTAGATCCTAGCGGGGCGTCCAATGAGCAGTTCTTC
d_gene: TRBD2
j_gene: TRBJ2-1
v_gene: TRBV9
abundance: .

CDR3aa: CASSQDFGQGWEQFF
CDR3nt: TGTGCCAGCAGCCAAGATTTTGGACAGGGTTGGGAGCAGTTCTTC
d_gene: TRBD1
j_gene: TRBJ2-1
v_gene: TRBV4-2
abundance: .

CDR3aa: CASSSQTGELFF
CDR3nt: TGTGCCAGCAGCTCCCAAACCGGGGAGCTGTTTTTT
d_gene: .
j_gene: TRBJ2-2
v_gene: TRBV7-3
abundance: .

CDR3aa: CASSVGSDSYNEQFF
CDR3nt: TGTGCCAGCAGCGTAGGAAGCGACTCCTACAATGAGCAGTTCTTC
d_gene: .
j_gene: TRBJ2-1
v_gene: TRBV9
abundance: once

CDR3aa: CASSGQGSFNGRVQYF
CDR3nt: TGTGCCAGCAGTGGACAGGGTTCCTTCAATGGCCGGGTGCAGTACTTC
d_gene: TRBD1
j_gene: TRBJ2-7
v_gene: TRBV28
abundance: .

CDR3aa: CASSYSVQGTGELFF
CDR3nt: TGTGCCAGCAGTTACTCGGTCCAGGGGACCGGGGAGCTGTTTTTT
d_gene: .
j_gene: TRBJ2-2
v_gene: TRBV6-5
abundance: .

CDR3aa: CASSRSGQRNTEAFF
CDR3nt: TGTGCCAGCTCACGATCGGGACAGAGGAACACTGAAGCTTTCTTT
d_gene: TRBD1
j_gene: TRBJ1-1
v_gene: TRBV18
abundance: .